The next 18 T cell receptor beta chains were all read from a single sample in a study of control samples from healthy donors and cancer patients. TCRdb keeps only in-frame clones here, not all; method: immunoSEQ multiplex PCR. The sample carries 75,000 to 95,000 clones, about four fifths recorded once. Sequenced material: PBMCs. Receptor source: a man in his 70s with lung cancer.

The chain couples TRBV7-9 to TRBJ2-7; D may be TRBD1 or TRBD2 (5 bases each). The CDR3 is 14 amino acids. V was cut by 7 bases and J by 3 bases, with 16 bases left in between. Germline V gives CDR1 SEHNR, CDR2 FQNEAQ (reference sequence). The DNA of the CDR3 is TGTGCCAGCACCCCAGGGAGACCGAACTACGAGCAGTACTTC. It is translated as CASTPGRPNYEQYF.

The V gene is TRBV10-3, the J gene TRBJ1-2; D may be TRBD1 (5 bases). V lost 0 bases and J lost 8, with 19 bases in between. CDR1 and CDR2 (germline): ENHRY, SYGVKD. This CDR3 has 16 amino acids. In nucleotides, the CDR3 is TGTGCCATCAGTGAGTCGCCGGGACCAAGGCAGGGCGGCTACACCTTC. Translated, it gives CAISESPGPRQGGYTF.

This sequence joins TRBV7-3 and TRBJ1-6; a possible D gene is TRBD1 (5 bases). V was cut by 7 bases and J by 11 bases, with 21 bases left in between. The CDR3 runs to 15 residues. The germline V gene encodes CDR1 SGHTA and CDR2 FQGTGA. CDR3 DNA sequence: TGTGCCAGCAACGAAGGCCCCGGGACTAAGACACCCCTCCACTTT. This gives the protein CASNEGPGTKTPLHF.

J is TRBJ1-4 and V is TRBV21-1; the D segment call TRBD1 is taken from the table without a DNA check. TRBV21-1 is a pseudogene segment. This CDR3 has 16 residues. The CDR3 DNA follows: TGTGCCAGCAGCGCCCGACAGGGCCGAACTAATGAAAAACTGTTTTTT. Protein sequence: CASSARQGRTNEKLFF.

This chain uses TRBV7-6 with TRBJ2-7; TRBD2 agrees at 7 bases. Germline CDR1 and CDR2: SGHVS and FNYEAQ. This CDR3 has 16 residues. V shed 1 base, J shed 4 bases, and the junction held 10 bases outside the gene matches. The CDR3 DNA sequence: TGTGCCAGCAGCTTAGGATTCGGCGCGGGGGTTTACGAGCAGTACTTC. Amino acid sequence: CASSLGFGAGVYEQYF.

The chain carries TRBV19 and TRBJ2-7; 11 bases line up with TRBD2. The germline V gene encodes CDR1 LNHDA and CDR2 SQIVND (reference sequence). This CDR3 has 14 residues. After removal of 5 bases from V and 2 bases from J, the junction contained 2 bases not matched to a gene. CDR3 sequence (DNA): TGTGCCAGTAGTGGACTAGCGGGCCCCTACGAGCAGTACTTC. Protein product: CASSGLAGPYEQYF.

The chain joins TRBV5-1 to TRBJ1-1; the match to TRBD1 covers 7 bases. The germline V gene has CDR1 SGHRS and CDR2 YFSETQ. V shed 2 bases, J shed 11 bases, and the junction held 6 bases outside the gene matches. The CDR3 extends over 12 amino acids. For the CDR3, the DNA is TGCGCCAGCAGCTTTAGACAGGGTGACGCTTTCTTT. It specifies CASSFRQGDAFF.

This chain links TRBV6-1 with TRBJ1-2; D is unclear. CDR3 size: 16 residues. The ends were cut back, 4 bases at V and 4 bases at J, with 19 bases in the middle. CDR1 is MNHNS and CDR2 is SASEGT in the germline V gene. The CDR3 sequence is CASSVGSEGHFYGYTF. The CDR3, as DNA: TGTGCCAGCAGTGTAGGGTCTGAGGGCCACTTCTATGGCTACACCTTC.

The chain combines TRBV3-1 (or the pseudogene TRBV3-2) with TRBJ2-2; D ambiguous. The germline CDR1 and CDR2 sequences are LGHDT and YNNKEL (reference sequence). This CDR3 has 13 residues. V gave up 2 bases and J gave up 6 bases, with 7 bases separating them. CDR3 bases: TGTGCCAGCAGCCAAACGTTCCCCGGGGAGCTGTTTTTT. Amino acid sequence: CASSQTFPGELFF.

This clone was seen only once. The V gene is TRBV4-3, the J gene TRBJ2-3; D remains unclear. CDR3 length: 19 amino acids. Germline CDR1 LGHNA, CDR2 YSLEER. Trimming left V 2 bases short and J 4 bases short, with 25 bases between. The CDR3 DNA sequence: TGCGCCAGCAGCCAACGCCTCCCCGGACGGCCGGGTCGGGCAGATACGCAGTATTTT. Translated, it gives CASSQRLPGRPGRADTQYF.

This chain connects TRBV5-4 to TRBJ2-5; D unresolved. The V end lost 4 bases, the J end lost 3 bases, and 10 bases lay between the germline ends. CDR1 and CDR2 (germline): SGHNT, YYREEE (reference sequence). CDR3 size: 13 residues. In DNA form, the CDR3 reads TGTGCCAGCAGCCGACTCGACGAAGAGACCCAGTACTTC. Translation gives CASSRLDEETQYF.

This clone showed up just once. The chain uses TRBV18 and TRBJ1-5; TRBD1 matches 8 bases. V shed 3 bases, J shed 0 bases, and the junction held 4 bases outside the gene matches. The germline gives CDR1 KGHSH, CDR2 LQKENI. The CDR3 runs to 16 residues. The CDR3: CASSPGTGYSNQPQHF. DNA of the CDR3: TGTGCCAGCTCACCCGGGACAGGTTATAGCAATCAGCCCCAGCATTTT.

For the CDR3, the DNA is TGTGCCAGCAGCGATGGGACAGGGGGGTATCAGCCCCAGCATTTT. Residues: CASSDGTGGYQPQHF. The J gene is TRBJ1-5, the V gene TRBV5-8; 11 nucleotides agree with TRBD1. The J segment lost 5 bases and the V segment lost 4 bases, leaving 5 bases of the junction unmatched. CDR3 length: 15 residues. Germline CDR1 and CDR2: SGHTS and YDEGEE.

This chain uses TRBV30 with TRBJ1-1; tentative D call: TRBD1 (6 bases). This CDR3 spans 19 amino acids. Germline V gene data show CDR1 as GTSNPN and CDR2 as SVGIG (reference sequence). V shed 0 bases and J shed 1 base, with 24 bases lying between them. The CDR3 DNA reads TGTGCCTGGAGTGTAAAGGGCTGGACAGACATCTTCCCGAACACTGAAGCTTTCTTT. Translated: CAWSVKGWTDIFPNTEAFF.

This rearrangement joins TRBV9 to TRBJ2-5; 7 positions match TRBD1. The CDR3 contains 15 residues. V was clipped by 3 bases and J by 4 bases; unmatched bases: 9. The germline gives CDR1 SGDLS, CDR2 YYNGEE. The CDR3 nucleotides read TGTGCCAGCAGCGGACTGACAGGGTGGGGAGAGACCCAGTACTTC. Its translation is CASSGLTGWGETQYF.

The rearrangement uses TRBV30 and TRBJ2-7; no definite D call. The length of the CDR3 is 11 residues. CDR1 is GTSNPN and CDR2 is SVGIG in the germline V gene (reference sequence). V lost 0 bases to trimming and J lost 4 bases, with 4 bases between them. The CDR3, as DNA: TGTGCCTGGAGTGTAGGATACGAGCAGTACTTC. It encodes CAWSVGYEQYF.

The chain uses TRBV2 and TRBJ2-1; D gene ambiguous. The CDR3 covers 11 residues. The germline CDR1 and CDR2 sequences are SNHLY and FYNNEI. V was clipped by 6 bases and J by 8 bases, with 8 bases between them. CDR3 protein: CASRLKDEQFF. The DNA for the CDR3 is TGTGCCAGCAGGTTAAAGGATGAGCAGTTCTTC.

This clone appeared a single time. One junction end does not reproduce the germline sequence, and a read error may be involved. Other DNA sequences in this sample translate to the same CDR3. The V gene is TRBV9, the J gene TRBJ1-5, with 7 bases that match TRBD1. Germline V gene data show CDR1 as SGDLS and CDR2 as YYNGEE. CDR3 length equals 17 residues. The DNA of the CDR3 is TGTGCCCGCAGCGGGGGGAGGGGGCCTCCAGGAAATCAGCCCCAGCATTTT. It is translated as CARSGGRGPPGNQPQHF.